This T cell receptor beta chain was documented in a study of blood T cell repertoires in COVID-19. Overall study: Sources were T cells, B-cell-depleted T cells, or PBMCs; the material itself was cDNA or gDNA.

Original processing methods: Amplification with reference gene primers provided the estimates of nucleated cell counts. This table comes from immunoSEQ multiplex PCR, and its TCRdb copy is limited to in-frame clones, with some not included. V, J and clone size were drawn from that table, and D and trimming were deduced from the DNA. Of approximately 190,000 clones detected, nearly 90% appear once; the ten largest clones hold 5.5% to 7%. Per the germline V gene, CDR1 is MNHEY and CDR2 is SVGAGI. The ends were cut back, 0 bases at V and 7 bases at J, with 10 bases in the middle. CDR3 length equals 13 residues.

The specimen was peripheral blood. This clonotype originated in a woman in her forties who had recovered from COVID-19. This rearrangement joins TRBV6-5 to TRBJ2-7; D might be TRBD2 (5 bases). The CDR3 DNA reads as TGTGCCAGCAGTTACTCGTTGTCGGGAGAGCAGTACTTC. Protein: CASSYSLSGEQYF.